The clone carrying this T cell receptor (beta chain) was counted a single time. Its antigen is still unknown. This sample stems from a study of shared clonotypes between healthy human individuals. Study outcomes and limitations: A handful of donors had roughly 5% of their naive CD4 clonotypes in common. Represented diversity (both genetic and exposure-history) was limited by the small number of donors.

Produced via immunoSEQ multiplex PCR; TCRdb's table is partial and in-frame only. In the table there are 980,000 or so clones, approximately 80% of which are singletons. Specimen: memory CD4+ T cells sorted from blood. The subset here: CD45RA-negative fraction. This TCR was recovered from a young man in good health.

The CDR3 here is CASSEGLAGPYEQYF. The CDR3 bases are TGTGCCAGCAGTGAAGGGCTAGCGGGACCCTACGAGCAGTACTTC. This chain uses TRBV6-1 with TRBJ2-7; 9 bases map to TRBD2. The germline gives CDR1 MNHNS, CDR2 SASEGT. The CDR3 contains 15 residues. The V segment lost 1 base and the J segment 2 bases; nucleotides outside the gene matches: 3.